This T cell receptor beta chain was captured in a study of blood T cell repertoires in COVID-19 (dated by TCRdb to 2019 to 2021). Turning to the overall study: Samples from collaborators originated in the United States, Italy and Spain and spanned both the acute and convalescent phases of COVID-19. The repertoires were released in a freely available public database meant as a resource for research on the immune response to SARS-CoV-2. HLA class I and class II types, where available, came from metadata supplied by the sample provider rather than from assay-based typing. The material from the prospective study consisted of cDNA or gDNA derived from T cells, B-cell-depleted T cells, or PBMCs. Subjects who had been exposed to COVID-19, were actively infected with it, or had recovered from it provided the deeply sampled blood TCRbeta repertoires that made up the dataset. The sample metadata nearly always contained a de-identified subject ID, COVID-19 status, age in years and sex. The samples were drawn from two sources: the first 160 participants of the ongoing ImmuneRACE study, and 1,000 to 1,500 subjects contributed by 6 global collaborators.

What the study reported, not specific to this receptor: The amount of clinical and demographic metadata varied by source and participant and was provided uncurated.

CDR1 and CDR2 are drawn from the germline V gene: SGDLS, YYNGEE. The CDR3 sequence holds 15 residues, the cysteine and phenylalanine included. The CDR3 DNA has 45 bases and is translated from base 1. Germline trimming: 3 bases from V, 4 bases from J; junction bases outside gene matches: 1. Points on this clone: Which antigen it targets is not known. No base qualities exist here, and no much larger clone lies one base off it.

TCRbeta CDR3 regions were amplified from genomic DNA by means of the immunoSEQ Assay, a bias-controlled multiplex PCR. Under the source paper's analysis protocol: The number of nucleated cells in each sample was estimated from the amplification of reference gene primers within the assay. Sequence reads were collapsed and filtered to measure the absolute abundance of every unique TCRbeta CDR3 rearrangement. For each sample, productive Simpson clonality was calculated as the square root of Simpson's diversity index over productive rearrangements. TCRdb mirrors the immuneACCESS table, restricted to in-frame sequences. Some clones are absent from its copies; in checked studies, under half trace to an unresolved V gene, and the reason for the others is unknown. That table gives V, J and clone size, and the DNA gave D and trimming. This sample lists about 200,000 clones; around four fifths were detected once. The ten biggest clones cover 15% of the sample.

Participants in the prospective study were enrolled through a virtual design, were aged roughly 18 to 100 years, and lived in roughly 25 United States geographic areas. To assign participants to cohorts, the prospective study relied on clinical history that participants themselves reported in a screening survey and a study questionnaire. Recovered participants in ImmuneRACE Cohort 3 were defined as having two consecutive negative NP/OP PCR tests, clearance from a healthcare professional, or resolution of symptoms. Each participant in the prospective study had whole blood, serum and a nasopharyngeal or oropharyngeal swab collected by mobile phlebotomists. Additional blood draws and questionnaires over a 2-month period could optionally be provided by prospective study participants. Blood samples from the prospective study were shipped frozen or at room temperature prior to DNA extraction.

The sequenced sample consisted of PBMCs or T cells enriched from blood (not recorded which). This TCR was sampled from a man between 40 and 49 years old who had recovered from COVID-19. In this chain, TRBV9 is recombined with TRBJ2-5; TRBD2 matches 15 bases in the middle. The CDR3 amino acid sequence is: CASSAGLAGGETQYF. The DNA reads TGTGCCAGCAGCGCGGGACTAGCGGGAGGAGAGACCCAGTACTTC.